The 28 T cell receptor beta chains below come from one sample, sequenced in a study of blood T cell repertoires in COVID-19. Here immunoSEQ multiplex PCR was the method, and the copy in TCRdb shows in-frame clones only, minus some. The table has under 150,000 clones, 70% to 90% seen once. The specimen was peripheral blood. All receptors derive from a woman aged 50 to 60 who had recovered from COVID-19.

The rearrangement uses TRBV29-1 and TRBJ2-1, with a tentative D call TRBD2 (6 bases). V dropped 3 bases and J dropped 7 bases, with 13 bases sitting between them. The CDR3 is 13 amino acids. Looked up from germline, CDR1 is SQVTM and CDR2 is ANQGSEA. The CDR3 coding sequence is TGCAGCGTTGAGGAGGGGCGCGGGAATGAGCAGTTCTTC. This sequence encodes CSVEEGRGNEQFF.

The chain combines TRBV18 with TRBJ1-4; weak D call: TRBD1 (6 bases). The CDR3 runs to 14 residues. Deletions cut 6 bases from V and 7 bases from J, with 15 bases between. Germline V lookup: CDR1 KGHSH, CDR2 LQKENI. The DNA for the CDR3 is TGTGCCAGCTCCGTGACAGGAACCGGTGAAAAACTGTTTTTT. Translating gives CASSVTGTGEKLFF.

The rearrangement joins TRBV7-2 to TRBJ2-1, with 13 bases fitting TRBD2. There are 18 residues in the CDR3. Germline loops: CDR1 SGHTA, CDR2 FQGNSA. Trimming cost V 5 bases and J 4 bases; bases outside gene matches: 11. The CDR3 coding sequence is TGTGCCAGCAGCCTCAGAGGGACTAGCGGGATTGCTTACAATGAGCAGTTCTTC. It translates to CASSLRGTSGIAYNEQFF.

The CDR3 loop reads CAWSETGAYNSPLHF. For the CDR3, the DNA is TGTGCCTGGAGTGAAACAGGGGCGTATAATTCACCCCTCCACTTT. The rearrangement joins TRBV30 to TRBJ1-6; 7 bases agree with TRBD1. The CDR3 sequence is 15 residues long. V was pared by 1 base and J by 4 bases, with 4 bases of the junction left unmatched. The germline V gene encodes CDR1 GTSNPN and CDR2 SVGIG (reference sequence).

The rearrangement uses TRBV11-3 and TRBJ2-3; 8 bases fit TRBD2. The CDR3 sequence is 17 residues long. In germline, CDR1 is SGHNT, CDR2 YENEEA. V lost 3 bases to trimming and J lost 0 bases; unmatched junction nucleotides: 8. The CDR3 sequence is CASSLGTSGLSTDTQYF. CDR3 DNA: TGTGCCAGCAGCTTGGGTACTAGCGGCCTTAGCACAGATACGCAGTATTTT.

The chain couples TRBV6-1 to TRBJ1-5; D is uncertain. This CDR3 has 16 residues. Per the germline V gene, CDR1 is MNHNS and CDR2 is SASEGT. V was clipped by 3 bases and J by 0 bases, with 12 bases between them. This CDR3 reads CASSEFGGDSNQPQHF. As DNA, the CDR3 is TGTGCCAGCAGTGAGTTTGGCGGCGATAGCAATCAGCCCCAGCATTTT.

This clone was detected once. The chain links TRBV30 to TRBJ2-7, with 8 bases fitting TRBD2. CDR1 GTSNPN and CDR2 SVGIG come from the germline V gene (reference sequence). The junction had 10 bases not matched to a gene; V was cut back by 3 bases and J by 0 bases. The CDR3 runs 16 residues. The CDR3 loop is CAWSSGGVLGSYEQYF. The CDR3 nucleotides are TGTGCCTGGAGCAGCGGGGGAGTTCTCGGCTCCTACGAGCAGTACTTC.

This clone was seen a single time. The genes are TRBV11-1 and TRBJ2-3; 7 bases align to TRBD2. V lost 4 bases and J lost 2; bases outside the gene matches: 6. Germline V gene lookup returns CDR1 SGHAT and CDR2 FQDESV (reference sequence). The CDR3 is made up of 15 amino acids. The CDR3 region is CASSSGGLNTDTQYF. In nucleotides, the CDR3 is TGTGCCAGCAGCTCGGGGGGACTGAACACAGATACGCAGTATTTT.

The V and J genes are TRBV19 and TRBJ1-5; a possible D gene is TRBD1 (6 bases). Germline V gene sequence: CDR1 LNHDA, CDR2 SQIVND (reference sequence). The CDR3 has 15 amino acids. The V and J ends lost 6 bases and 4 bases respectively, with 16 bases between them. CDR3 in DNA: TGTGCCAGTAGCGGGGTTACAGGGTGGAATCAGCCCCAGCATTTT. The encoded protein is CASSGVTGWNQPQHF. Full variable domain (rest looked up from reference TRBV19 and TRBJ1-5): DGGITQSPKYLFRKEGQNVTLSCEQNLNHDAMYWYRQDPGQGLRLIYYSQIVNDFQKGDIAEGYSVSREKKESFPLTVTSAQKNPTAFYLCASSGVTGWNQPQHFGDGTRLSIL.

The J gene is TRBJ2-7, the V gene TRBV10-2; TRBD2 agrees at 10 bases. CDR1 is WSHSY and CDR2 is SAAADI in the germline V gene. V lost 5 bases and J lost 0; bases outside the gene matches: 10. The CDR3 runs 17 residues. The CDR3 sequence is CASSPDVLAGASYEQYF. CDR3 DNA: TGCGCCAGCAGTCCCGACGTTCTAGCGGGGGCCTCCTACGAGCAGTACTTC.

The chain combines TRBV9 with TRBJ2-6; D is uncertain. The CDR3 totals 14 residues. V shed 3 bases and J shed 1 base, with 5 bases lying between them. Germline V lookup: CDR1 SGDLS, CDR2 YYNGEE. CDR3 protein: CASSDISGANVLTF. For the CDR3, the DNA is TGTGCCAGCAGCGATATTTCTGGGGCCAACGTCCTGACTTTC.

This rearrangement joins TRBV4-2 to TRBJ1-3; 7 bases line up with TRBD1. Germline lookup yields CDR1 LGHNA and CDR2 YNFKEQ. Losses at the gene ends were 4 bases for V and 4 bases for J; bases not matched to a gene: 10. This CDR3 contains 16 residues. The CDR3 region has the DNA TGTGCCAGCAGCCCAAATACAGGGGCCACGGGAAACACCATATATTTT. This encodes CASSPNTGATGNTIYF.

The V gene is TRBV18, the J gene TRBJ2-7; D unclear. This CDR3 has 14 residues. V was clipped by 6 bases and J by 2 bases, with 14 bases between them. The V gene's germline CDR1 is KGHSH and CDR2 LQKENI. CDR3 nucleotides: TGTGCCAGCTCCGGAGATGGCCTCACCTACGAGCAGTACTTC. Translation: CASSGDGLTYEQYF.

This clone was counted a few times. The V call is TRBV6-2 or TRBV6-3, the J call TRBJ1-5; 9 bases are shared with TRBD1. The J segment lost 5 bases and the V segment lost 6 bases, leaving 8 bases of the junction unmatched. The CDR3 has 15 amino acids. The germline gives CDR1 MNHEY, CDR2 SVGEGT. CDR3 coding DNA: TGTGCCAGCAGCATAACAGGGGGCTGGCATCAGCCCCAGCATTTT. Translation gives CASSITGGWHQPQHF.

In this sample, this clone turned up a few times. The genes are TRBV18 and TRBJ2-1, with D unresolved. The CDR3 contains 11 residues. V gave up 3 bases and J gave up 7 bases, with 4 bases separating them. The germline V gene encodes CDR1 KGHSH and CDR2 LQKENI. The CDR3: CASSPLNEQFF. CDR3 DNA: TGTGCCAGCTCACCCTTAAATGAGCAGTTCTTC.

Here the CDR3 reads CSASSQMNTEAFF. The CDR3 bases are TGCAGTGCTAGTTCACAGATGAACACTGAAGCTTTCTTT. The chain joins TRBV20-1 to TRBJ1-1; no definite D call. The V end lost 3 bases, the J end lost 0 bases, and 8 bases lay between the germline ends. CDR1 is DFQATT, CDR2 SNEGSKA, per germline (reference sequence). This CDR3 contains 13 residues.

This sequence joins TRBV11-3 and TRBJ2-1; TRBD2 aligns across 8 bases. The germline V gene encodes CDR1 SGHNT and CDR2 YENEEA. The CDR3 runs 16 residues. V shed 2 bases and J 0 bases; nucleotides not matched to a gene: 3. The CDR3 sequence: CASSLSTSGSYNEQFF. DNA of the CDR3: TGTGCCAGCAGCTTATCCACTAGCGGCTCCTACAATGAGCAGTTCTTC.

This chain links TRBV5-1 with TRBJ1-2; tentative D call: TRBD1 (6 bases). Germline CDR1 is SGHRS and CDR2 is YFSETQ. The CDR3 spans 15 residues. V was trimmed by 4 bases and J by 3 bases, leaving 16 bases between them. This CDR3 reads CASSRNPRGDYGYTF. The CDR3 DNA reads TGCGCCAGCAGCCGGAACCCCAGGGGCGACTATGGCTACACCTTC.

The J gene is TRBJ1-1, the V gene TRBV7-9; D is unresolved. The CDR3 is 11 residues long. The ends were cut back, 1 base at V and 7 bases at J, with 4 bases in the middle. CDR1 and CDR2 from the germline V gene are SEHNR and FQNEAQ (reference sequence). The CDR3 reads CASSLVFEAFF. The DNA for the CDR3 is TGTGCCAGCAGCTTAGTCTTTGAAGCTTTCTTT.

The V and J genes are TRBV11-3 and TRBJ2-7; the match to TRBD1 covers 7 bases. This CDR3 comprises 14 residues. Germline V gene lookup returns CDR1 SGHNT and CDR2 YENEEA. The J segment lost 6 bases and the V segment lost 1 base, leaving 6 bases of the junction unmatched. The CDR3 nucleotides read TGTGCCAGCAGCTTAGGGAACAGGGGTGGCGAGCAGTACTTC. Translated, it gives CASSLGNRGGEQYF.

The genes are TRBV6-5 and TRBJ2-7, with D tentatively TRBD2 (5 bases). The CDR3 consists of 15 residues. Germline CDR1 MNHEY, CDR2 SVGAGI. The ends were cut back, 0 bases at V and 6 bases at J, with 15 bases in the middle. In DNA, the CDR3 is TGTGCCAGCAGTTACTCCCGCCGGGGTTCGGTCGAGCAGTACTTC. It translates to CASSYSRRGSVEQYF.

The chain joins TRBV5-1 to TRBJ2-7; D gene ambiguous. The V gene's germline CDR1 is SGHRS and CDR2 YFSETQ. V gave up 4 bases and J gave up 3 bases, with 8 bases separating them. CDR3 length equals 12 residues. CDR3 sequence: CASSPESYEQYF. DNA of the CDR3: TGCGCCAGCAGCCCGGAGAGCTACGAGCAGTACTTC.

The chain combines TRBV6-5 with TRBJ2-3; a possible D gene is TRBD2 (6 bases). Germline CDR1 MNHEY, CDR2 SVGAGI. V lost 8 bases and J 1 base, leaving 13 bases between the germline ends. The CDR3 sequence is 14 residues long. CDR3 nucleotide sequence: TGTGCCAGCCGTAGGACTACGCGCACAGATACGCAGTATTTT. It yields the protein CASRRTTRTDTQYF.

The V gene is TRBV27, the J gene TRBJ2-3; 8 nucleotides match TRBD1. The CDR3 runs 14 residues. Germline CDR1 MNHEY, CDR2 SMNVEV (reference sequence). The J segment lost 0 bases and the V segment lost 7 bases, leaving 3 bases of the junction unmatched. The CDR3 DNA is TGTGCCAGCAAGGGGACAGGCAGCACAGATACGCAGTATTTT. It specifies CASKGTGSTDTQYF.

This clone has just a few counts. The chain carries TRBV11-3 and TRBJ2-3, with TRBD2 identical over 16 bases. The length of the CDR3 is 17 residues. V was pared by 6 bases and J by 2 bases, with 5 bases of the junction left unmatched. Looked up from germline, CDR1 is SGHNT and CDR2 is YENEEA. CDR3 in amino acids: CASSSGTSGGATDTQYF. DNA of the CDR3: TGTGCCAGCAGTAGCGGGACTAGCGGGGGGGCCACAGATACGCAGTATTTT.

Here the CDR3 DNA reads TGTGCCAGCAGCTCCGGGACAGGGAAGGCGAATGAGCAGTTCTTC. It is translated as CASSSGTGKANEQFF. The rearrangement joins TRBV7-9 to TRBJ2-1; 9 nucleotides agree with TRBD1. The germline V gene has CDR1 SEHNR and CDR2 FQNEAQ (reference sequence). J lost 7 bases, V lost 4 bases, and 8 bases had no gene match. This CDR3 region has 15 residues.

CDR3 in amino acids: CASSQGLAGAYNEQFF. For the CDR3, the DNA is TGCGCCAGCAGCCAAGGACTAGCGGGAGCATACAATGAGCAGTTCTTC. The V and J genes are TRBV4-3 and TRBJ2-1; 12 bases are a match to TRBD2. CDR1 LGHNA and CDR2 YSLEER come from the germline V gene. The J segment lost 4 bases and the V segment lost 1 base, leaving 2 bases of the junction unmatched. The CDR3 has 16 residues.

This chain connects TRBV2 to TRBJ1-2; D ambiguous. The CDR3 spans 10 residues. CDR1 and CDR2 from the germline V gene are SNHLY and FYNNEI. Trimming stripped 6 bases from V and 12 bases from J, with 11 bases between. The CDR3 DNA reads TGTGCCAGCAGGCGAGGAGCGGACACCTTC. Translation: CASRRGADTF.